The subject of this entry is one T cell receptor (beta chain). This entry comes from a study of blood T cell repertoires in COVID-19. For the study at large: Samples representing acute and convalescent COVID-19 were sourced from the United States, Italy and Spain. The cDNA or gDNA used as material had been derived from T cells, B-cell-depleted T cells, or PBMCs.

TCRdb keeps only in-frame clones here, not all; method: immunoSEQ multiplex PCR. The sample carries 80,000 to 100,000 clones, about 89% recorded once. V shed 0 bases and J 8 bases; nucleotides not matched to a gene: 3. The CDR3 length is 14 residues. Germline V gives CDR1 PRHDT, CDR2 FYEKMQ (reference sequence). This clonotype was sampled from a human donor in a cohort sampled during active COVID-19. Sequencing was performed on peripheral blood. This chain links TRBV13 with TRBJ1-2, with 10 bases aligning to TRBD1. For the CDR3, the DNA is TGTGCCAGCAGCTTAGGCGACAGGGGGCTGGGCTACACCTTC. This encodes CASSLGDRGLGYTF.